What follows are 27 T cell receptor beta chains derived from one specimen sequenced in a study of OX40 agonist ivuxolimab in advanced cancers. Sequencing used immunoSEQ multiplex PCR; TCRdb keeps in-frame clones, though not all of them. The data hold more than 80,000 clones, with around 90% observed a single time. This specimen consisted of CD4+ or CD8+ T cells sorted from blood, obtained in a trial of the OX40 agonist ivuxolimab. The receptors shown here come from an adult with an advanced solid tumor such as melanoma, head and neck, liver or kidney cancer.

V and J are TRBV7-9 and TRBJ2-1; 11 positions agree with TRBD2. This CDR3 contains 16 residues. The trim removed 3 bases at V and 7 bases at J, leaving 8 bases unmatched. CDR1 SEHNR and CDR2 FQNEAQ come from the germline V gene (reference sequence). This CDR3 reads CASSFLSLAGGNEQFF. DNA of the CDR3: TGTGCCAGCAGCTTTTTGAGCCTAGCGGGAGGTAATGAGCAGTTCTTC. Supplemented by reference TRBV7-9 and TRBJ2-1, the full variable domain reads DTGVSQNPRHKITKRGQNVTFRCDPISEHNRLYWYRQTLGQGPEFLTYFQNEAQLEKSRLLSDRFSAERPKGSFSTLEIQRTEQGDSAMYLCASSFLSLAGGNEQFFGPGTRLTVL.

CDR3 loop: CASSLGMTSGSSYEQYF. For the CDR3, the DNA is TGTGCCAGCAGCTTAGGAATGACTAGCGGGAGTTCTTACGAGCAGTACTTC. This sequence joins TRBV11-2 and TRBJ2-7; TRBD2 matches 12 bases. V was pared by 1 base and J by 4 bases, with 8 bases of the junction left unmatched. There are 17 residues in the CDR3. CDR1 is SGHAT, CDR2 FQNNGV, per germline. The whole variable domain, remainder taken from reference TRBV11-2 and TRBJ2-7, is EAGVAQSPRYKIIEKRQSVAFWCNPISGHATLYWYQQILGQGPKLLIQFQNNGVVDDSQLPKDRFSAERLKGVDSTLKIQPAKLEDSAVYLCASSLGMTSGSSYEQYFGPGTRLTVT.

The gene calls are TRBV4-1 and TRBJ2-1; 7 nucleotides line up with TRBD2. CDR1 MGHRA and CDR2 YSYEKL come from the germline V gene. The ends lost 5 bases at V and 9 bases at J; junction bases unmatched: 7. The CDR3 length is 13 residues. The CDR3 region has the DNA TGCGCCAGCAGCGCCGGACTAGATATTGAGCAGTTCTTC. The encoded protein is CASSAGLDIEQFF.

The V and J genes are TRBV7-6 and TRBJ2-7; D is possibly TRBD2 (7 bases). Trimming cost V 5 bases and J 7 bases, with 18 bases left between them. Germline V lookup: CDR1 SGHVS, CDR2 FNYEAQ. This CDR3 region has 14 residues. DNA of the CDR3: TGTGCCAGCAGCCCGTATGGGGGGGGCTCTGAGCAGTACTTC. Its protein product is CASSPYGGGSEQYF.

This clone has a handful of counts. Other DNA sequences of this sample code for an identical CDR3. V usage is TRBV6-4 and J usage is TRBJ2-2; the D is unclear. V was cut by 3 bases and J by 3 bases, with 8 bases left in between. This CDR3 has 14 residues. Germline V CDR1 and CDR2: MRHNA, SNTAGT. Written as DNA, the CDR3 is TGTGCCAGCAGTGAAGGGCTAGACACCGGGGAGCTGTTTTTT. Translating it yields CASSEGLDTGELFF.

A few counts support this clone. The chain links TRBV11-2 to TRBJ2-1; tentatively, D is TRBD1 or TRBD2 (5 bases each). From germline, CDR1 is SGHAT and CDR2 FQNNGV. V gave up 0 bases and J gave up 5 bases, with 14 bases separating them. CDR3 length: 16 residues. CDR3 residues: CASSLDFGAGNNEQFF. The CDR3 nucleotides read TGTGCCAGCAGCTTAGATTTCGGGGCAGGGAACAATGAGCAGTTCTTC.

J is TRBJ1-4 and V is TRBV6-5, with unresolved D. CDR3 length: 14 amino acids. Trimming took off 5 bases at V and 8 bases at J, with 15 bases between the two ends. CDR1 is MNHEY, CDR2 SVGAGI, per germline. In nucleotides, the CDR3 is TGTGCCAGCAGTAAACAGAGCTACAGAGAAAAACTGTTTTTT. Protein sequence: CASSKQSYREKLFF.

A single count supports this clone. This same CDR3 is encoded by further DNA sequences in the sample. The chain couples TRBV27 to TRBJ1-5; D is ambiguous. The CDR3 spans 13 residues. The germline CDR1 and CDR2 sequences are MNHEY and SMNVEV (reference sequence). V lost 3 bases, J lost 1 base, and 4 bases lay in between. The CDR3 DNA reads as TGTGCCAGCAGTTTGGGGAGCAATCAGCCCCAGCATTTT. Translating it yields CASSLGSNQPQHF.

This clone was seen only a few times. This chain connects TRBV18 to TRBJ2-7, with TRBD2 matching 7 bases. J lost 1 base, V lost 4 bases, and 1 base had no gene match. CDR1 is KGHSH and CDR2 is LQKENI in the germline V gene. This CDR3 has 13 residues. The CDR3 spells CASSLAGSYEQYF. In DNA form, the CDR3 reads TGTGCCAGCTCACTAGCGGGTTCCTACGAGCAGTACTTC.

The J gene is TRBJ2-7, the V gene TRBV19; TRBD1 matches at 7 bases. CDR3 length: 14 amino acids. Germline assignment: CDR1 LNHDA and CDR2 SQIVND (reference sequence). The V segment lost 6 bases and the J segment 0 bases; nucleotides outside the gene matches: 5. The CDR3: CASSGQVGSYEQYF. The CDR3, as DNA: TGTGCCAGTAGCGGACAGGTCGGCTCCTACGAGCAGTACTTC. Full variable domain (missing parts from reference TRBV19 and TRBJ2-7): DGGITQSPKYLFRKEGQNVTLSCEQNLNHDAMYWYRQDPGQGLRLIYYSQIVNDFQKGDIAEGYSVSREKKESFPLTVTSAQKNPTAFYLCASSGQVGSYEQYFGPGTRLTVT.

This clone was detected a few times. The chain carries TRBV7-8 and TRBJ1-2, with 8 bases identical to TRBD1. The CDR3 is 14 amino acids. The V segment lost 5 bases and the J segment 2 bases; nucleotides outside the gene matches: 4. The germline CDR1 and CDR2 sequences are SGHVS and FQNEAQ. CDR3 coding DNA: TGTGCCAGCAGCCCAGACAGGGGAAACTATGGCTACACCTTC. Translated: CASSPDRGNYGYTF.

The chain uses TRBV4-1 and TRBJ2-3; D is unclear. The V end lost 5 bases, the J end lost 8 bases, and 8 bases lay between the germline ends. Germline CDR1 reads MGHRA; CDR2 reads YSYEKL. The CDR3 extends over 11 amino acids. CDR3 protein: CASSGDGTQYF. In DNA form, the CDR3 reads TGCGCCAGCAGCGGCGACGGTACGCAGTATTTT.

This rearrangement joins TRBV6-6 to TRBJ2-2; 10 positions match TRBD1. The trim removed 7 bases at V and 9 bases at J, leaving 14 bases unmatched. Germline CDR1 MNHNY, CDR2 SVGAGI (reference sequence). CDR3 length: 16 residues. This chain's CDR3 is CASTDQGQGKNWELFF. The CDR3 DNA is TGTGCCAGCACCGACCAGGGACAGGGGAAAAACTGGGAGCTGTTTTTT.

This chain links TRBV15 with TRBJ2-1, with D perhaps matching TRBD2 (7 bases). In germline, CDR1 is LNHNV, CDR2 YYDKDF (reference sequence). This CDR3 has 15 amino acids. V gave up 5 bases and J gave up 4 bases, with 15 bases separating them. CDR3 nucleotides: TGTGCCACCAGCCTAGGACTAGGGGGGTACAATGAGCAGTTCTTC. Translating it yields CATSLGLGGYNEQFF.

The V and J genes are TRBV6-1 and TRBJ1-3, with unresolved D. V lost 2 bases to trimming and J lost 1 base, with 6 bases between them. There are 14 residues in the CDR3. Germline assignment: CDR1 MNHNS and CDR2 SASEGT. The CDR3 spells CASSEWGSGNTIYF. CDR3 nucleotide sequence: TGTGCCAGCAGTGAATGGGGATCTGGAAACACCATATATTTT.

This chain uses TRBV5-4 with TRBJ2-3; D gene uncertain. The CDR3 runs 12 residues. Looked up from germline, CDR1 is SGHNT and CDR2 is YYREEE (reference sequence). V was cut by 0 bases and J by 5 bases, with 4 bases left in between. CDR3 bases: TGTGCCAGCAGCTTGGCTGGAGATACGCAGTATTTT. Residues: CASSLAGDTQYF. The variable domain in full, completed from reference TRBV5-4 and TRBJ2-3, reads ETGVTQSPTHLIKTRGQQVTLRCSSQSGHNTVSWYQQALGQGPQFIFQYYREEENGRGNFPPRFSGLQFPNYSSELNVNALELDDSALYLCASSLAGDTQYFGPGTRLTVL.

This clone turned up a few times. The V and J genes are TRBV7-9 and TRBJ1-2, with D possibly being TRBD1 (6 bases). The V end was cut by 3 bases, the J end by 8 bases, with 13 bases between. CDR1 is SEHNR, CDR2 FQNEAQ, per germline (reference sequence). CDR3 length: 13 residues. The CDR3 coding sequence is TGTGCCAGCAGCTTTCGACAGGTCCAGGGCTACACCTTC. Translating gives CASSFRQVQGYTF.

This clone was seen only once. V and J are TRBV27 and TRBJ1-1; 9 nucleotides agree with TRBD1. V was clipped by 5 bases and J by 4 bases; unmatched bases: 8. Germline CDR1 reads MNHEY; CDR2 reads SMNVEV (reference sequence). The CDR3 runs 15 residues. The CDR3 sequence is CASSPLGQGVTEAFF. DNA of the CDR3: TGTGCCAGCAGTCCATTGGGACAGGGAGTCACTGAAGCTTTCTTT.

This chain connects TRBV15 to TRBJ2-5; D unclear. V lost 0 bases to trimming and J lost 1 base, with 6 bases between them. The CDR3 sequence is 14 residues long. Germline values: CDR1 LNHNV, CDR2 YYDKDF (reference sequence). The CDR3 DNA reads TGTGCCACCAGCAGAGATGGCAGCCAAGAGACCCAGTACTTC. It codes for CATSRDGSQETQYF.

V gene TRBV5-4 combines with J gene TRBJ2-1, with 12 nucleotides matching TRBD2. V lost 2 bases, J lost 4 bases, and 4 bases stayed unmatched. The CDR3 contains 16 residues. The germline V gene has CDR1 SGHNT and CDR2 YYREEE (reference sequence). For the CDR3, the DNA is TGTGCCAGCAGCTTAAGACTAGCGGGAGCGTACAATGAGCAGTTCTTC. Its translation: CASSLRLAGAYNEQFF.

The CDR3 here is CASSHLSGSTDTQYF. CDR3 nucleotides: TGCGCCAGCAGCCACCTTAGCGGGAGTACAGATACGCAGTATTTT. This chain uses TRBV4-1 with TRBJ2-3; 9 nucleotides align to TRBD2. J was trimmed by 3 bases and V by 3 bases; bases with no gene match: 4. Germline V gives CDR1 MGHRA, CDR2 YSYEKL. This CDR3 comprises 15 residues.

This clone came up once. The genes are TRBV2 and TRBJ2-5; D may correspond to TRBD1 or TRBD2 (6 bases each). CDR1 is SNHLY, CDR2 FYNNEI, per germline. The CDR3 runs to 13 residues. The germline V and J ends were trimmed by 4 bases and 4 bases, with 10 bases remaining between them. CDR3 sequence reads: CASSGTAGETQYF. CDR3 bases: TGTGCCAGCAGTGGGACAGCGGGAGAGACCCAGTACTTC.

This clone was recorded once. This chain uses TRBV7-9 with TRBJ2-5; D gene uncertain. Germline lookup yields CDR1 SEHNR and CDR2 FQNEAQ (reference sequence). Trimming shortened V by 3 bases and J by 4 bases, and 9 bases separated the two germline ends. The length of the CDR3 is 13 residues. CDR3 coding DNA: TGTGCCAGCAGCTTTCCCGGGTCAGAGACCCAGTACTTC. It encodes CASSFPGSETQYF.

The chain links TRBV9 to TRBJ2-1, with TRBD2 as a possible D gene (6 bases). The CDR3 is made up of 15 amino acids. The germline V gene encodes CDR1 SGDLS and CDR2 YYNGEE. V shed 0 bases and J shed 8 bases, with 15 bases lying between them. CDR3 sequence (DNA): TGTGCCAGCAGCGTAGAGGGGCAGGGAGGCTATGAGCAGTTCTTC. Protein sequence: CASSVEGQGGYEQFF.

The V call is TRBV9, the J call TRBJ2-2, with 7 bases that match TRBD1. The germline V gene has CDR1 SGDLS and CDR2 YYNGEE. This CDR3 region has 16 residues. V lost 3 bases and J lost 3; bases outside the gene matches: 8. The CDR3 sequence: CASSAPQGRDTGELFF. The CDR3 bases are TGTGCCAGCAGCGCCCCACAGGGGCGTGACACCGGGGAGCTGTTTTTT.

The chain uses TRBV6-5 and TRBJ1-2; 9 bases are shared with TRBD1. From germline, CDR1 is MNHEY and CDR2 SVGAGI. This CDR3 comprises 15 residues. The junction had 5 bases not matched to a gene; V was cut back by 0 bases and J by 6 bases. CDR3 amino acids: CASSYSGQGTHGYTF. The CDR3 DNA follows: TGTGCCAGCAGTTACTCAGGACAGGGGACCCATGGCTACACCTTC.

The gene calls are TRBV2 and TRBJ2-1; maybe TRBD1 (5 bases). Germline CDR1 reads SNHLY; CDR2 reads FYNNEI. The V end lost 10 bases, the J end lost 6 bases, and 7 bases lay between the germline ends. This CDR3 contains 10 residues. The CDR3: CAIQVNEQFF. The CDR3 nucleotides read TGTGCCATACAGGTCAATGAGCAGTTCTTC.